Detailed here is one T cell receptor beta chain. Its target is not known. Per the germline V gene, CDR1 is ENHRY and CDR2 is SYGVKD. Trimming left V 4 bases short and J 5 bases short, with 14 bases between. The CDR3 is made up of 14 amino acids. This sample was taken from a study of T cells in Graves' hyperthyroidism and ophthalmopathy. Study results and limitations: By a 13 V-J model, ophthalmopathy was set apart from stable hyperthyroidism. The model anticipated ophthalmopathy a median around six months pre-onset.

The diagnoses drew upon clinical symptoms, serum thyroxine and TRAb, thyroid ultrasound and orbital computed tomography. There were TCR beta CDR3 regions amplified from RNA transcripts. HTBI primers drove first-round RT-PCR of the TCR CDR3. TCRdb redid the calling of the multiplex PCR reads with MiXCR, one entry per CDR3 protein. Of more than 550,000 distinct CDR3 sequences listed, 45% are singletons. The clonotype comes from an adult man with Graves' disease, either hyperthyroidism or ophthalmopathy (not recorded which). Sequencing was done on a sample of peripheral blood or thyroid tissue (not recorded which). The V gene is TRBV10-3, the J gene TRBJ2-5; D may be TRBD2 (6 bases). CDR3 nucleotides: TGTGCCATCAGTGTGGAGGGTACCTGGGAGACCCAGTACTTC. Its protein product is CAISVEGTWETQYF.